This T cell receptor (beta chain) came from a study of blood T cell repertoires in COVID-19. Authors' processing steps: Amplification of reference gene primers was used by the study to estimate nucleated cell counts. Repertoires were generated with immunoSEQ multiplex PCR, while TCRdb's copy carries only in-frame clones and drops some. Clone size and V and J calls were adopted from that table, with D and trimming inferred from the DNA. Of 90,000 or so clones listed, less than 85% were seen once; the top ten hold more than 9.5%. There are 14 residues in the CDR3. The ends were cut back, 3 bases at V and 2 bases at J, with 10 bases in the middle. Germline-derived CDR1 and CDR2 are SGHDN and FVKESK.

The J gene is TRBJ2-5, the V gene TRBV14; a possible D gene is TRBD1 (6 bases). This clonotype was sampled from a human donor in a cohort sampled during active COVID-19. The sequenced material came from peripheral blood. The CDR3 DNA follows: TGTGCCAGCAGCCAGGTGGGACAACAAGAGACCCAGTACTTC. It codes for CASSQVGQQETQYF.